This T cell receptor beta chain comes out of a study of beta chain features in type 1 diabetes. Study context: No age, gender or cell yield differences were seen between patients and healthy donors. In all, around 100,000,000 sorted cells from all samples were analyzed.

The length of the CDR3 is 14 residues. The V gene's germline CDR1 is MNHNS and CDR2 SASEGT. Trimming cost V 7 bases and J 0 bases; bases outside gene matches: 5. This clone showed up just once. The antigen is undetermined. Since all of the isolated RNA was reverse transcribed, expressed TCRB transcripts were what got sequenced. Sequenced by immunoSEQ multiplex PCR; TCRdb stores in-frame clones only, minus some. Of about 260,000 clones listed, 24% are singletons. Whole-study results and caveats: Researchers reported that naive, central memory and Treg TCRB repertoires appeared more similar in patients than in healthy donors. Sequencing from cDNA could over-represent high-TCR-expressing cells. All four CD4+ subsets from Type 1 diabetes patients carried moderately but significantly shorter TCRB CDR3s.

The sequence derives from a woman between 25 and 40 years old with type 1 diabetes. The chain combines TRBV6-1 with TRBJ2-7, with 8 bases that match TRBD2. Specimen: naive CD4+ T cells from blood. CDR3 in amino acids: CASNDGTSSYEQYF. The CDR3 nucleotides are TGTGCCAGCAACGACGGGACTAGCTCCTACGAGCAGTACTTC.